This T cell receptor beta chain emerged from a study of breast tumors, draining lymph nodes, adjacent tissues. Findings and caveats of the study: That most tumor T cells come from lymph nodes remained unproven.

The CDR3 loop spans 14 amino acids. The V and J ends lost 6 bases and 6 bases respectively, with 14 bases between them. Germline V gene data show CDR1 as LNHDA and CDR2 as SQIVND (reference sequence). TCRdb reprocessed the multiplex PCR reads with MiXCR, giving one entry per CDR3 protein. The sample includes about 35,000 distinct CDR3 sequences, over 30% seen only once; the top ten take 11%. By sample share, this clonotype is medium-sized (0.01 to 0.1%). What it recognizes is unknown. The receptor comes from a female donor with breast cancer. Some clones in this sample may be carry-over from other donors' samples. Sequencing was performed on breast tumor tissue. The rearrangement links TRBV19 to TRBJ1-4; D perhaps matches TRBD1 (6 bases). CDR3 sequence (DNA): TGTGCCAGTAGGAACAGGGAACGCGATGAAAAACTGTTTTTT. The encoded protein is CASRNRERDEKLFF. Full variable domain (rest looked up from reference TRBV19 and TRBJ1-4): DGGITQSPKYLFRKEGQNVTLSCEQNLNHDAMYWYRQDPGQGLRLIYYSQIVNDFQKGDIAEGYSVSREKKESFPLTVTSAQKNPTAFYLCASRNRERDEKLFFGSGTQLSVL.